The clone carrying this T cell receptor beta chain showed up many times. Germline-derived CDR1 and CDR2 are SGHNT and YENEEA. The germline V and J ends were trimmed by 1 base and 4 bases, with 7 bases remaining between them. This CDR3 region has 13 residues. The use of genomic DNA as template underpinned the TCR beta VDJ and CDR3 profiling. Using its own MiXCR run on the reads, TCRdb lists one record per CDR3 protein. The repertoire holds 300,000 or so distinct CDR3 sequences, with roughly half as singletons. The source of the sample is a study of CD8+CD57+ T cells in acquired aplastic anemia. The sample comprised sorted CD4+, CD8+, or CD8+CD57+ T cells (not recorded which) from PBMCs. This TCR came from a human donor with severe aplastic anemia or a healthy control (not recorded which). The chain is built from TRBV11-3 and TRBJ2-5; D unclear. CDR3 sequence (DNA): TGTGCCAGCAGCTTAGGTTGGGGAGAGACCCAGTACTTC. Amino acids: CASSLGWGETQYF.